This T cell receptor (beta chain) was observed in a study of vaccination effects on CD4 cells after COVID-19. Clones were read by immunoSEQ multiplex PCR, and TCRdb kept only the in-frame ones, dropping some. Of about 22,000 clones detected, about three quarters appear once; the ten largest clones hold about 12%. Comment on this clone: Its antigen is undetermined.

Expansion of antigen-specific CD4+ T cells with viral peptide pools was carried out by the ViraFEST assay before sequencing. Subsequent to a culture period of approximately 11 days, CD4+ T cells were isolated. This CDR3 spans 16 amino acids. Germline CDR1 MNHEY, CDR2 SVGEGT. Deletions cut 2 bases from V and 2 bases from J, with 15 bases between. Source: CD4+ T cells from PBMCs cultured with HCoV-229E spike peptides, taken before COVID-19 vaccination. The V gene is TRBV6-2 or TRBV6-3, the J gene TRBJ1-1; tentatively, D is TRBD1 (5 bases). This TCR was sampled from a human donor who received a COVID-19 vaccine. CDR3: CASSYLPGRGNTEAFF. The CDR3 DNA reads as TGTGCCAGCAGTTACCTCCCAGGGAGGGGTAACACTGAAGCTTTCTTT.